This passage covers 32 T cell receptor beta chains from one sample sequenced in a study of shared clonotypes between healthy human individuals (dated by TCRdb to the early 2020s). Library preparation employed the immunoSEQ multiplex PCR assay. Here the immuneACCESS table is served through TCRdb, limited to in-frame sequences with V and J called. Missing clones are a known gap in these copies; in checked studies unresolved V genes cover under half, and the rest lacks a known reason. The sample has about 2.4 million clones on record, around 94% of them singletons. The ten largest clonotypes hold roughly 0.15% of the sample. Sequenced input: naive CD4+ T cells sorted from blood. What this sample's cell subset or site label stands for: CD45RA+ positively selected. These receptors came from a man younger than 30 in good health.

This clone was observed a handful of times. V and J are TRBV2 and TRBJ1-1; D ambiguous. CDR1 and CDR2 (germline): SNHLY, FYNNEI. This CDR3 spans 15 amino acids. V was shortened by 1 base and J by 1 base, with 10 bases between the two germline ends. CDR3: CASSEGGGRNTEAFF. CDR3 sequence (DNA): TGTGCCAGCAGTGAAGGGGGAGGCCGGAACACTGAAGCTTTCTTT.

This chain connects TRBV9 to TRBJ2-7; unclear D gene. This CDR3 has 14 amino acids. The germline CDR1 and CDR2 sequences are SGDLS and YYNGEE. V lost 4 bases to trimming and J lost 6 bases, with 17 bases between them. The CDR3 region has the DNA TGTGCCAGCAGCCCGGACGTCGAGAGAGGCGAGCAGTACTTC. It translates to CASSPDVERGEQYF. The variable domain in full, completed from reference TRBV9 and TRBJ2-7, reads DSGVTQTPKHLITATGQRVTLRCSPRSGDLSVYWYQQSLDQGLQFLIQYYNGEERAKGNILERFSAQQFPDLHSELNLSSLELGDSALYFCASSPDVERGEQYFGPGTRLTVT.

V is TRBV5-6 and J is TRBJ2-2, with 7 bases identical to TRBD2. V gave up 6 bases and J gave up 0 bases; unmatched junction bases: 5. Germline V gene data show CDR1 as SGHDT and CDR2 as YYEEEE. The CDR3 is 15 amino acids. CDR3 sequence (DNA): TGTGCCAGCAACTGGGGGGGAGCGAACACCGGGGAGCTGTTTTTT. This translates into CASNWGGANTGELFF.

The CDR3, as DNA: TGTGCCTGGAGTGTACAGATTGGGGGCTATGGCTACACCTTC. Translated, it gives CAWSVQIGGYGYTF. The chain has TRBV30 and TRBJ1-2; D is perhaps TRBD1 (5 bases). CDR1 and CDR2 from the germline V gene are GTSNPN and SVGIG (reference sequence). This CDR3 spans 14 amino acids. Between the trimmed V and J ends, which lost 0 bases and 4 bases, there was a span of 12 bases.

The chain uses TRBV11-2 and TRBJ2-5; D is unclear. Germline values: CDR1 SGHAT, CDR2 FQNNGV. The CDR3 extends over 14 amino acids. The V and J ends lost 0 bases and 5 bases respectively, with 10 bases between them. CDR3 bases: TGTGCCAGCAGCTTAGATCGTCTTGAGGAGACCCAGTACTTC. The encoded protein is CASSLDRLEETQYF.

The chain joins TRBV11-2 to TRBJ1-2, with 7 bases matching TRBD1. The junction had 3 bases not matched to a gene; V was cut back by 2 bases and J by 0 bases. The CDR3 length is 15 residues. Looked up from germline, CDR1 is SGHAT and CDR2 is FQNNGV. CDR3 sequence (DNA): TGTGCCAGCAGCTTAAGGACAGGATCTAACTATGGCTACACCTTC. Amino acids: CASSLRTGSNYGYTF.

J is TRBJ1-3 and V is TRBV28; D not resolved. The CDR3 runs to 14 residues. V lost 9 bases and J lost 0, with 12 bases in between. Germline assignment: CDR1 MDHEN and CDR2 SYDVKM. CDR3 nucleotide sequence: TGTGCCAGTACCCGTGGCCTCTCTGGAAACACCATATATTTT. Translation gives CASTRGLSGNTIYF.

J is TRBJ2-7 and V is TRBV6-5; D perhaps matches TRBD2 (6 bases). The germline V and J ends were trimmed by 2 bases and 5 bases, with 16 bases remaining between them. CDR3 size: 15 residues. Germline lookup yields CDR1 MNHEY and CDR2 SVGAGI. The CDR3 DNA follows: TGTGCCAGCAGTTACGACGGGCTAGCGCCCCACGAGCAGTACTTC. Amino acids: CASSYDGLAPHEQYF.

This clone was recorded only once. The sample has other DNA sequences that encode this CDR3 too. V and J are TRBV28 and TRBJ1-6; weak D call: TRBD1 (5 bases). V was shortened by 4 bases and J by 3 bases, with 7 bases between the two germline ends. The germline CDR1 and CDR2 sequences are MDHEN and SYDVKM. The CDR3 sequence is 14 residues long. The CDR3 loop is CASSSQGYNSPLHF. CDR3 DNA: TGTGCCAGCAGTTCCCAGGGCTATAATTCACCCCTCCACTTT.

The CDR3 sequence: CASTTGAETQYF. As DNA, the CDR3 is TGTGCCAGCACGACAGGGGCAGAGACCCAGTACTTC. The V gene is TRBV11-2, the J gene TRBJ2-5; 8 bases line up with TRBD1. This CDR3 has 12 amino acids. Germline trimming cut 7 bases from V and 4 bases from J; bases unmatched to any gene: 2. CDR1 and CDR2 from the germline V gene are SGHAT and FQNNGV.

This chain uses TRBV7-2 with TRBJ2-7, with TRBD2 matching over 7 bases. The CDR3 runs 13 residues. After removal of 5 bases from V and 3 bases from J, the junction contained 4 bases not matched to a gene. The germline V gene encodes CDR1 SGHTA and CDR2 FQGNSA. DNA for the CDR3: TGTGCCAGCAGCCCAGGGACTATCTACGAGCAGTACTTC. Translation: CASSPGTIYEQYF.

With regard to this clone: Different DNA sequences within this sample yield the same CDR3. This chain joins TRBV10-3 and TRBJ2-7, with D tentatively TRBD1 or TRBD2 (5 bases each). The V and J ends lost 0 bases and 2 bases respectively, with 11 bases between them. Germline values: CDR1 ENHRY, CDR2 SYGVKD. CDR3 length: 15 amino acids. In DNA form, the CDR3 reads TGTGCCATCAGTGAGTCCGGGGCAGGGCCCTACGAGCAGTACTTC. Its protein product is CAISESGAGPYEQYF.

This chain uses TRBV11-1 with TRBJ1-1; 7 bases match TRBD1. Germline loops: CDR1 SGHAT, CDR2 FQDESV (reference sequence). Trimming cost V 6 bases and J 1 base; bases outside gene matches: 14. The CDR3 has 17 residues. The CDR3 coding sequence is TGTGCCAGCAGGGGCGGGACAGCCACGACTAGGAACACTGAAGCTTTCTTT. Its protein product is CASRGGTATTRNTEAFF.

The J gene is TRBJ2-7, the V gene TRBV30, with D tentatively TRBD1 (5 bases). The CDR3 contains 15 residues. Trimming removed 0 bases at V and 1 base at J, with 13 bases between. Germline CDR1 is GTSNPN and CDR2 is SVGIG (reference sequence). The CDR3 DNA sequence: TGTGCCTGGAGTGTACAGGTTTTACATTCCTACGAGCAGTACTTC. It encodes CAWSVQVLHSYEQYF. Filled out from reference TRBV30 and TRBJ2-7, the complete variable domain reads SQTIHQWPATLVQPVGSPLSLECTVEGTSNPNLYWYRQAAGRGLQLLFYSVGIGQISSEVPQNLSASRPQDRQFILSSKKLLLSDSGFYLCAWSVQVLHSYEQYFGPGTRLTVT.

This clone has only one observation. V and J are TRBV27 and TRBJ2-2, with 9 bases aligning to TRBD1. V was pared by 6 bases and J by 0 bases, with 2 bases of the junction left unmatched. This CDR3 comprises 15 residues. Germline V CDR1 and CDR2: MNHEY, SMNVEV (reference sequence). The CDR3 here is CASRQGASNTGELFF. The CDR3 bases are TGTGCCAGCAGACAGGGGGCTTCGAACACCGGGGAGCTGTTTTTT.

The chain combines TRBV2 with TRBJ1-5; TRBD1 might be the D (6 bases). Trimming removed 0 bases at V and 4 bases at J, with 13 bases between. The V gene's germline CDR1 is SNHLY and CDR2 FYNNEI. The CDR3 has 16 amino acids. CDR3 sequence (DNA): TGTGCCAGCAGTGAAGCGGGGGCAGAATGGAATCAGCCCCAGCATTTT. The encoded protein is CASSEAGAEWNQPQHF.

J is TRBJ2-3 and V is TRBV25-1; D may be TRBD2 (6 bases). Germline CDR1 is MGHDK and CDR2 is SYGVNS. The V gene lost 6 bases and the J gene lost 2 bases, with 15 bases spanning the gap. The CDR3 spans 15 residues. CDR3 sequence: CASRVGDSPTDTQYF. Written as DNA, the CDR3 is TGTGCCAGCAGGGTAGGGGACTCCCCCACAGATACGCAGTATTTT.

The chain couples TRBV5-1 to TRBJ2-6, with 11 bases that match TRBD1. With 4 bases clipped from V and 3 bases from J, the junction kept 6 bases outside the gene matches. This CDR3 contains 17 residues. Per the germline V gene, CDR1 is SGHRS and CDR2 is YFSETQ. The CDR3 nucleotides read TGCGCCAGCAGCCCAGGACAGGGGGCAGGTGGGGCCAACGTCCTGACTTTC. This gives the protein CASSPGQGAGGANVLTF. The full variable domain, with the rest looked up from reference TRBV5-1 and TRBJ2-6, is KAGVTQTPRYLIKTRGQQVTLSCSPISGHRSVSWYQQTPGQGLQFLFEYFSETQRNKGNFPGRFSGRQFSNSRSEMNVSTLELGDSALYLCASSPGQGAGGANVLTFGAGSRLTVL.

The V and J genes are TRBV5-5 and TRBJ1-1; D remains unclear. The germline gives CDR1 SGHKS, CDR2 YYEKEE (reference sequence). This CDR3 comprises 13 residues. V was shortened by 1 base and J by 4 bases, with 8 bases between the two germline ends. For the CDR3, the DNA is TGTGCCAGCAGCTTGCGGGCCCCCACTGAAGCTTTCTTT. Translating it yields CASSLRAPTEAFF.

This CDR3 reads CASSQDRSRTGGAGTEAFF. DNA of the CDR3: TGCGCCAGCAGCCAAGATCGGAGCAGGACAGGGGGCGCGGGCACTGAAGCTTTCTTT. The rearrangement links TRBV4-1 to TRBJ1-1; 11 bases fit TRBD1. The ends lost 0 bases at V and 4 bases at J; junction bases unmatched: 13. The CDR3 sequence is 19 residues long. Germline CDR1 is MGHRA and CDR2 is YSYEKL.

J is TRBJ2-5 and V is TRBV7-9, with 7 bases that match TRBD2. Germline loops: CDR1 SEHNR, CDR2 FQNEAQ (reference sequence). V lost 2 bases to trimming and J lost 4 bases; unmatched junction nucleotides: 7. CDR3 size: 15 residues. The CDR3 coding sequence is TGTGCCAGCAGCTTATATGGGGGGGGACGAGAGACCCAGTACTTC. As protein: CASSLYGGGRETQYF.

This chain links TRBV10-3 with TRBJ2-3; possible D gene TRBD1, 5 bases. Trimming pared 8 bases from V and 0 bases from J, leaving 12 bases between. Germline V gene data show CDR1 as ENHRY and CDR2 as SYGVKD. The CDR3 is 14 residues long. Here the CDR3 reads CAIRVQGSTDTQYF. CDR3 DNA sequence: TGTGCCATCCGGGTCCAGGGTAGCACAGATACGCAGTATTTT.

The CDR3 loop is CASSLVVGTGRDTEAFF. CDR3 DNA: TGTGCCAGCAGCTTAGTGGTCGGGACAGGGAGGGACACTGAAGCTTTCTTT. The chain carries TRBV7-2 and TRBJ1-1; 9 nucleotides align to TRBD1. The germline gives CDR1 SGHTA, CDR2 FQGNSA. J was trimmed by 3 bases and V by 1 base; bases with no gene match: 9. The CDR3 sequence is 17 residues long.

This sequence joins TRBV7-2 and TRBJ2-3, with a possible D match to TRBD2 (5 bases). This CDR3 region has 15 residues. Trimming cost V 5 bases and J 2 bases, with 14 bases left between them. Looked up from germline, CDR1 is SGHTA and CDR2 is FQGNSA. The CDR3 nucleotides are TGTGCCAGCAGCCCGCGGGTGGGTGACACAGATACGCAGTATTTT. Its translation: CASSPRVGDTDTQYF.

V is TRBV5-8 and J is TRBJ1-2; D is undetermined. Germline values: CDR1 SGHTS, CDR2 YDEGEE. Trimming took off 0 bases at V and 8 bases at J, with 14 bases between the two ends. The CDR3 spans 14 residues. CDR3 nucleotides: TGTGCCAGCAGCTTGGCCGCCTCGGTGGGCGGCTACACCTTC. Its protein is CASSLAASVGGYTF.

The rearrangement links TRBV4-2 to TRBJ2-5, with unresolved D. The germline CDR1 and CDR2 sequences are LGHNA and YNFKEQ. V shed 1 base and J shed 2 bases, with 20 bases lying between them. The CDR3 sequence is 18 residues long. The CDR3 is CASSQGVGTLTQQETQYF. DNA for the CDR3: TGTGCCAGCAGCCAAGGGGTGGGAACACTTACTCAGCAAGAGACCCAGTACTTC.

This clone appeared once. As DNA, the CDR3 is TGTGCCAGCAGCAGCGACAGGGGAGTTTTCAATGAGCAGTTCTTC. This encodes CASSSDRGVFNEQFF. The chain is built from TRBV11-2 and TRBJ2-1; TRBD1 matches at 8 bases. With V trimmed by 5 bases and J by 6 bases, 9 bases remained unmatched. The CDR3 is 15 residues long. Germline V lookup: CDR1 SGHAT, CDR2 FQNNGV.

J is TRBJ2-7 and V is TRBV19, with D tentatively TRBD1 (5 bases). The germline gives CDR1 LNHDA, CDR2 SQIVND (reference sequence). This CDR3 is 14 amino acids long. V was pared by 4 bases and J by 2 bases, with 12 bases between. CDR3 in amino acids: CASSKGFPPYEQYF. CDR3 nucleotide sequence: TGTGCCAGTAGTAAGGGGTTTCCTCCCTACGAGCAGTACTTC.

The V and J genes are TRBV7-3 and TRBJ2-3, with TRBD1 matching 12 bases. Trimming removed 3 bases from V and 3 bases from J; junction bases left unmatched: 4. The CDR3 loop spans 16 amino acids. Germline CDR1 is SGHTA and CDR2 is FQGTGA. CDR3 sequence: CASSLGTGGGTDTQYF. In DNA, the CDR3 is TGTGCCAGCAGCTTGGGGACAGGGGGCGGGACAGATACGCAGTATTTT.

The chain uses TRBV6-6 and TRBJ2-1; possibly TRBD1 for D (5 bases). The length of the CDR3 is 16 residues. Germline V gives CDR1 MNHNY, CDR2 SVGAGI (reference sequence). V lost 2 bases to trimming and J lost 8 bases, with 19 bases between them. In DNA, the CDR3 is TGTGCCAGCAGTTACGATTTGGGGCCGAGTATGGATGAGCAGTTCTTC. Its translation: CASSYDLGPSMDEQFF.

The gene calls are TRBV2 and TRBJ1-2; 8 nucleotides line up with TRBD1. With V trimmed by 11 bases and J by 3 bases, 14 bases remained unmatched. Germline V gene sequence: CDR1 SNHLY, CDR2 FYNNEI. This CDR3 comprises 15 residues. The CDR3 region has the DNA TGTGCCTCCGCCCCGAACAGGGGGTTTCACTATGGCTACACCTTC. Protein: CASAPNRGFHYGYTF. The entire variable domain, with the rest obtained from reference TRBV2 and TRBJ1-2, is as follows: EPEVTQTPSHQVTQMGQEVILRCVPISNHLYFYWYRQILGQKVEFLVSFYNNEISEKSEIFDDQFSVERPDGSNFTLKIRSTKLEDSAMYFCASAPNRGFHYGYTFGSGTRLTVV.

This clone was picked up one time. Other nucleotide sequences from this sample produce the same CDR3. CDR3 coding DNA: TGTGCCAGCAGTGAGAGTAGAATCTCTGGAAACACCATATATTTT. It codes for CASSESRISGNTIYF. The gene calls are TRBV6-1 and TRBJ1-3; D remains ambiguous. V was clipped by 3 bases and J by 0 bases, with 9 bases between them. Germline V gene sequence: CDR1 MNHNS, CDR2 SASEGT. The CDR3 covers 15 residues.